Given below is one TCR beta chain in context. The repertoire was sequenced with immunoSEQ multiplex PCR; TCRdb's copy has only in-frame clones and lacks some. The sample holds roughly 80,000 clones; roughly 94% are singletons and the top ten take about 1.5%. This sample is part of a study of T cell changes during pregnancy in multiple sclerosis. The CDR3 extends over 15 amino acids. Trimming removed 3 bases at V and 0 bases at J, with 10 bases between. Per the germline V gene, CDR1 is KGHSH and CDR2 is LQKENI. This TCR was sampled from a female donor with multiple sclerosis, enrolled in a pregnancy study. The source was peripheral blood, collected before pregnancy. The gene calls are TRBV18 and TRBJ2-3, with a possible D match to TRBD1 (6 bases). The CDR3 region is CASSPNRASTDTQYF. CDR3 bases: TGTGCCAGCTCACCGAACAGGGCCAGCACAGATACGCAGTATTTT.